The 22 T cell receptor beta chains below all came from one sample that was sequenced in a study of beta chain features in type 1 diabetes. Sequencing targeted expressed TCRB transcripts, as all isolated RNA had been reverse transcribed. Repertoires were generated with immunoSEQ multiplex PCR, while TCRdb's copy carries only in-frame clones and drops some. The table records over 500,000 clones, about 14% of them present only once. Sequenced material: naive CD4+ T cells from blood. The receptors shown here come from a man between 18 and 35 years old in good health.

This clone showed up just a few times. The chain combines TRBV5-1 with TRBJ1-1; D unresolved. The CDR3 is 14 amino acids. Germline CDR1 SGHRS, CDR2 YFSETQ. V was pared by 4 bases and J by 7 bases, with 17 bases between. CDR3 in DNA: TGCGCCAGCAGCGCTCAGGTTTCGGGTTTTGAAGCTTTCTTT. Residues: CASSAQVSGFEAFF.

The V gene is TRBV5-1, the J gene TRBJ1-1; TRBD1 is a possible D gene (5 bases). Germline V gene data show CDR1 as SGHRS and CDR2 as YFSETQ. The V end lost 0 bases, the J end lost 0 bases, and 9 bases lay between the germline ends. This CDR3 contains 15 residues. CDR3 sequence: CASSLVRGMNTEAFF. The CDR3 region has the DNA TGCGCCAGCAGCTTGGTTCGGGGCATGAACACTGAAGCTTTCTTT.

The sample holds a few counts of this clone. DNA of the CDR3: TGCAGCGTTGAAGTTCTCACAGGGAATGGCTACACCTTC. This sequence encodes CSVEVLTGNGYTF. The chain uses TRBV29-1 and TRBJ1-2, with D perhaps TRBD1 (6 bases). The CDR3 spans 13 residues. Germline V gives CDR1 SQVTM, CDR2 ANQGSEA. V was pared by 1 base and J by 6 bases, with 12 bases between.

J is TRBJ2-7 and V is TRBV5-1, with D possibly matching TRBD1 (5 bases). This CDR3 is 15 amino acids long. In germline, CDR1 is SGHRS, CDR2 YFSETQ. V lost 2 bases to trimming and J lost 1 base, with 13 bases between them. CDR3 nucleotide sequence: TGCGCCAGCAGCTTTGATCCCCAGGGATCCTACGAGCAGTACTTC. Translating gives CASSFDPQGSYEQYF.

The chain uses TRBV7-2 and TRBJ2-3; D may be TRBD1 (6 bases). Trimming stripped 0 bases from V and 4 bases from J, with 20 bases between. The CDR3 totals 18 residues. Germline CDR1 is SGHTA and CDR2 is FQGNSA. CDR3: CASSLAQETPKGADTQYF. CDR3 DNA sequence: TGTGCCAGCAGCTTAGCGCAAGAGACTCCTAAGGGGGCAGATACGCAGTATTTT.

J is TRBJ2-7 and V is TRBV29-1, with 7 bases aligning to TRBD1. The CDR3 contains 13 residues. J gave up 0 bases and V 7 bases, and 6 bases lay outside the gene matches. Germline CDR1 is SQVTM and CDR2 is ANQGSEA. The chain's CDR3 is CSGTTGNSYEQYF. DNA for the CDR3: TGCAGCGGTACGACAGGGAACTCCTACGAGCAGTACTTC.

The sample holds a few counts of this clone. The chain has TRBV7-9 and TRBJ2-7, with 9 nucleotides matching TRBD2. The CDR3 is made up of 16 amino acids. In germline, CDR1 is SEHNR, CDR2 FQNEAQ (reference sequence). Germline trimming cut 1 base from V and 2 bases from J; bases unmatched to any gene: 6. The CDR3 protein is CASSLDGGRATYEQYF. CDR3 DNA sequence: TGTGCCAGCAGCTTAGACGGCGGGAGGGCGACCTACGAGCAGTACTTC.

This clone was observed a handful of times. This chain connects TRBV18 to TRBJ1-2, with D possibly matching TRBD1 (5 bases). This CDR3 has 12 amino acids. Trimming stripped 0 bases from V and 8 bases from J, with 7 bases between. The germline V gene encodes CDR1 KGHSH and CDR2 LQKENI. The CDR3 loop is CASSPPGEGYTF. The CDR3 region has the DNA TGTGCCAGCTCACCACCAGGGGAAGGCTACACCTTC.

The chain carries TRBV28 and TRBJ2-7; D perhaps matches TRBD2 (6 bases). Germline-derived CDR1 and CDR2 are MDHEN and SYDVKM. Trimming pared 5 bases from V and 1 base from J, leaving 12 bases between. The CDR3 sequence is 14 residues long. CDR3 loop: CASSPPGESYEQYF. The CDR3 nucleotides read TGTGCCAGCAGTCCCCCGGGGGAGTCCTACGAGCAGTACTTC.

The CDR3 region is CASREQLNTGELFF. The CDR3 DNA sequence: TGCGCCAGCCGCGAGCAGCTAAACACCGGGGAGCTGTTTTTT. The gene calls are TRBV5-1 and TRBJ2-2; D call uncertain. Between the trimmed V and J ends, which lost 7 bases and 2 bases, there was a span of 12 bases. The CDR3 is made up of 14 amino acids. CDR1 and CDR2 (germline): SGHRS, YFSETQ. The whole variable domain, filled in from reference TRBV5-1 and TRBJ2-2, reads KAGVTQTPRYLIKTRGQQVTLSCSPISGHRSVSWYQQTPGQGLQFLFEYFSETQRNKGNFPGRFSGRQFSNSRSEMNVSTLELGDSALYLCASREQLNTGELFFGEGSRLTVL.

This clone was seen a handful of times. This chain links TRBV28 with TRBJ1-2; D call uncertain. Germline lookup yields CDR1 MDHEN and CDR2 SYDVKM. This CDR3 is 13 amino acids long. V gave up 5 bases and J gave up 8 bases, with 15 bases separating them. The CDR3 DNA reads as TGTGCCAGCAGTGAGGGCCATTATACGGGCTACACCTTC. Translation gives CASSEGHYTGYTF.

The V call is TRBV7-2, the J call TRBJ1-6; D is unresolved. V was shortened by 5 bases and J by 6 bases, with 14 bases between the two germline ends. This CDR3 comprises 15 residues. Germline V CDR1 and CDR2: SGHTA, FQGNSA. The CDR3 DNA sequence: TGTGCCAGCAGCCCGCGTCGTGGTTTTAATTCACCCCTCCACTTT. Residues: CASSPRRGFNSPLHF.

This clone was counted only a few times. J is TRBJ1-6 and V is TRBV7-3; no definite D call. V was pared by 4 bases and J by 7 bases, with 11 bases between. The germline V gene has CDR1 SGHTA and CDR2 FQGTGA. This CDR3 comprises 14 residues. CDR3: CASSSHRPNSPLHF. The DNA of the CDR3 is TGTGCCAGCAGCTCCCACCGACCCAATTCACCCCTCCACTTT.

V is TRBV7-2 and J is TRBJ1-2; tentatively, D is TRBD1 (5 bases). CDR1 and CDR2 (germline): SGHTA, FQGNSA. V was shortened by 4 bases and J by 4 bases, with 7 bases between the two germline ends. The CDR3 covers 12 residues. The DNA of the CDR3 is TGTGCCAGCAGCTCCGGGGGCTATGGCTACACCTTC. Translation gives CASSSGGYGYTF.

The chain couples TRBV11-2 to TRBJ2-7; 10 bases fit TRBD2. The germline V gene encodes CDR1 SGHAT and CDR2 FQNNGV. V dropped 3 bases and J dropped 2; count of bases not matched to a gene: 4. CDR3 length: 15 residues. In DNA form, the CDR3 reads TGTGCCAGCAGCTTCTCACTAGCGGGGCCCTACGAGCAGTACTTC. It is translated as CASSFSLAGPYEQYF.

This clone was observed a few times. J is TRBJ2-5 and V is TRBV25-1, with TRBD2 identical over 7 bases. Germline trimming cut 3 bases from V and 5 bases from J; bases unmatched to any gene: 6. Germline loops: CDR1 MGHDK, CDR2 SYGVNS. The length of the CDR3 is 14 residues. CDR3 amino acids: CASSDDMTSETQYF. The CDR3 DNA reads TGTGCCAGCAGTGACGATATGACTAGCGAGACCCAGTACTTC.

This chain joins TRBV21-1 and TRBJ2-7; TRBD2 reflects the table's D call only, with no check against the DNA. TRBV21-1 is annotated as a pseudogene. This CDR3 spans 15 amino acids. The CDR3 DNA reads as TGTGCCAGCAGCAAAGACAGCGGGTGCTCCTACGAGCAGTACTTC. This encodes CASSKDSGCSYEQYF.

The CDR3 coding sequence is TGTGCCTGGAGTCGGCAGGCCAACTATGGCTACACCTTC. Translated, it gives CAWSRQANYGYTF. V and J are TRBV30 and TRBJ1-2, with D uncertain. The V end lost 2 bases, the J end lost 2 bases, and 9 bases lay between the germline ends. The CDR3 length is 13 residues. Germline CDR1 is GTSNPN and CDR2 is SVGIG (reference sequence).

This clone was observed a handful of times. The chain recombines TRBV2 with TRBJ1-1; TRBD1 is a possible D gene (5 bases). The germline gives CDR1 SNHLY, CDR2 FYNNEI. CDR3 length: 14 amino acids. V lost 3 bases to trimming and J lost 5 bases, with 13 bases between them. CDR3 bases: TGTGCCAGCAGTGATCAGGGTGGGGGGACTGAAGCTTTCTTT. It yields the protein CASSDQGGGTEAFF.

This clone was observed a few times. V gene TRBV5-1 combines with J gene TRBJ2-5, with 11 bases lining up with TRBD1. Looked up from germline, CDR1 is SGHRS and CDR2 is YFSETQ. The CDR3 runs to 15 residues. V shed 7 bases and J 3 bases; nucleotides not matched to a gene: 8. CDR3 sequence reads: CASGKGDRGEETQYF. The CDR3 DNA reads TGCGCCAGCGGAAAGGGGGACAGGGGGGAAGAGACCCAGTACTTC.

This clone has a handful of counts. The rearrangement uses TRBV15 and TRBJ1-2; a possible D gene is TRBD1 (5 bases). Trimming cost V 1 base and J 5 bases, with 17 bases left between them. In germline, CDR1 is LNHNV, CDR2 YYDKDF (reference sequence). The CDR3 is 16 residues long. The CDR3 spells CATSRGETKRGYGYTF. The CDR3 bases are TGTGCCACCAGCAGAGGGGAGACAAAGCGGGGGTATGGCTACACCTTC.

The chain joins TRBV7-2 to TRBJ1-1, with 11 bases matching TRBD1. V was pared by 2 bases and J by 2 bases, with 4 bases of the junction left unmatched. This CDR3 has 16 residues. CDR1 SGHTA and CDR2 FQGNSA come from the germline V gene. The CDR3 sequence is CASSLPGQGANTEAFF. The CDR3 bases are TGTGCCAGCAGCTTACCCGGACAGGGGGCTAACACTGAAGCTTTCTTT.